This TCR beta chain was captured by sequencing in a study of cytomegalovirus exposure and HLA in healthy donors. The CDR3 extends over 15 amino acids. The germline V gene encodes CDR1 SGDLS and CDR2 YYNGEE. After removal of 0 bases from V and 2 bases from J, the junction contained 2 bases not matched to a gene. With 60 Vbeta and 13 Jbeta primers, the PCR was carried out. The method was immunoSEQ multiplex PCR; TCRdb's version includes in-frame clones alone and lacks a portion of them. Its listing shows around 100,000 clones. The sequenced material came from PBMCs. The V gene is TRBV9, the J gene TRBJ2-5, with 9 bases fitting TRBD1. The TCR comes from a man aged 35 to 55 in good health and CMV-seronegative. CDR3: CASSVGQGVQETQYF. The CDR3 DNA reads TGTGCCAGCAGCGTAGGACAGGGGGTACAAGAGACCCAGTACTTC.